These T cell receptor beta chains were read from a single sample in a study of T-cell memory formation after mild COVID-19. TCRdb ran MiXCR on the 5' RACE reads and lists one entry per CDR3 protein. This table has about 180,000 distinct CDR3 sequences, 16% appearing once. The sequencing input was PBMCs or a T cell subset sorted from them (not recorded which). All receptors derive from an adult woman who had mild COVID-19 (a few samples of this study predate the infection). Cell type and time point are not known. CDR3s include the opening cysteine and the closing phenylalanine or tryptophan. The D gene is left open where the match is weak. Clone size is stated in some rows and not others, as once, few, many or a class when expanded.

size: NA; D: NA; V: TRBV5-1; J: TRBJ1-6; DNA: TGCGCCAGCAGCTCTGCAGGGTTTAATTCACCCCTCCACTTT; CDR3: CASSSAGFNSPLHF
size: NA; D: NA; V: TRBV24-1; J: TRBJ2-1; DNA: TGTGCCACCAGTCCCGCGGGCTTAAATGAGCAGTTCTTC; CDR3: CATSPAGLNEQFF
size: many; D: NA; V: TRBV19; J: TRBJ2-2; DNA: TGTGCCAGTAGATTTAAGGCAGGGTGGAACACCGGGGAGCTGTTTTTT; CDR3: CASRFKAGWNTGELFF
size: many; D: NA; V: TRBV5-1; J: TRBJ2-7; DNA: TGTGCCAGCAGCTTGGCCAGCTCCTACGAGCAGTACTTC; CDR3: CASSLASSYEQYF
size: many; D: NA; V: TRBV9; J: TRBJ1-1; DNA: TGTGCCAGCAGCGTAGTCGGACGGAACACTGAAGCTTTCTTT; CDR3: CASSVVGRNTEAFF
size: few; D: NA; V: TRBV6-5; J: TRBJ1-5; DNA: TGTGCCAGCAAGAGGGGCCCGGGAGGAAACCAGCCCCAGCATTTT; CDR3: CASKRGPGGNQPQHF
size: NA; D: TRBD2; V: TRBV2; J: TRBJ2-1; DNA: TGTGCCAGCAGTGACCGGACTAGCGGGAGAAACAATGAGCAGTTCTTC; CDR3: CASSDRTSGRNNEQFF
size: few; D: TRBD2; V: TRBV5-1; J: TRBJ2-7; DNA: TGCGCCAGCAGCCCCGAGATAGCGGGACTCTACGAGCAGTACTTC; CDR3: CASSPEIAGLYEQYF
size: NA; D: TRBD2; V: TRBV5-1; J: TRBJ2-2; DNA: TGCGCCAGCAGCTCGATCGCGGGGGGAGCCACCGGGGAGCTGTTTTTT; CDR3: CASSSIAGGATGELFF
size: NA; D: TRBD1; V: TRBV28; J: TRBJ2-7; DNA: TGTGCCAGCAGTAGATCCGGGACAGGGAGCCACGAGCAGTACTTC; CDR3: CASSRSGTGSHEQYF
size: few; D: NA; V: TRBV7-2; J: TRBJ2-3; DNA: TGTGCCAGCAGCCGGCCCGGGCCCCTCGCCGCAGATACGCAGTATTTT; CDR3: CASSRPGPLAADTQYF
size: NA; D: NA; V: TRBV9; J: TRBJ2-1; DNA: TGTGCCAGCAGCGTAGACGGGGAGGTATACAATGAGCAGTTCTTC; CDR3: CASSVDGEVYNEQFF
size: few; D: NA; V: TRBV6-5; J: TRBJ1-4; DNA: TGTGCCAGCAGGAGGGACTCGGCTAATGAAAAACTGTTTTTT; CDR3: CASRRDSANEKLFF
size: NA; D: NA; V: TRBV24-1; J: TRBJ2-5; DNA: TGTGCCACCAGTGACCCACCACAAGAGACCCAGTACTTC; CDR3: CATSDPPQETQYF
size: many; D: TRBD1; V: TRBV12-5; J: TRBJ1-1; DNA: TGTGCTAGTGGCCTGACAGGGCAGGCTGAAGCTTTCTTT; CDR3: CASGLTGQAEAFF
size: NA; D: NA; V: TRBV5-1; J: TRBJ2-7; DNA: TGCGCCAGCAGCTTGGCAGGGCGGAGCGAGCAGTACTTC; CDR3: CASSLAGRSEQYF
size: few; D: TRBD1; V: TRBV7-8; J: TRBJ1-1; DNA: TGTGCCAGCAGCCTACTAGTGGGGACAGGTCAGAACACTGAAGCTTTCTTT; CDR3: CASSLLVGTGQNTEAFF
size: NA; D: NA; V: TRBV6-5; J: TRBJ1-6; DNA: TGTGCCAGCAGCCACCTGGGTAATTCACCCCTCCACTTT; CDR3: CASSHLGNSPLHF
size: NA; D: TRBD2; V: TRBV9; J: TRBJ2-1; DNA: TGTGCCAGCAGCCCGAGGGCATTTGTGGCGGGAGGGCCCCATGAGCAGTTCTTC; CDR3: CASSPRAFVAGGPHEQFF
size: few; D: NA; V: TRBV27; J: TRBJ1-2; DNA: TGTGCCAGCAGTTCCGATAACAGTCGGAGGAGCTACACCTTC; CDR3: CASSSDNSRRSYTF
size: NA; D: NA; V: TRBV4-2; J: TRBJ2-1; DNA: TGTGCCAGCAGCCAGGTCGGGGGTGAGCAGTTCTTC; CDR3: CASSQVGGEQFF
size: few; D: TRBD2; V: TRBV7-9; J: TRBJ2-5; DNA: TGTGCCAGCAGCTCCCCGGAAGCGGGAGCAATGCAGACCCAGTACTTC; CDR3: CASSSPEAGAMQTQYF
size: few; D: TRBD2; V: TRBV27; J: TRBJ2-7; DNA: TGTGCCAGCAGACTTTTGGGACTAGCGGAACAATACGAGCAGTACTTC; CDR3: CASRLLGLAEQYEQYF
size: few; D: TRBD1; V: TRBV9; J: TRBJ1-6; DNA: TGTGCCAGCAGCGTAGAGGGGACAGATAATTCACCCCTCCACTTT; CDR3: CASSVEGTDNSPLHF
size: NA; D: NA; V: TRBV24-1; J: TRBJ1-2; DNA: TGTGCCACCAGTGATTCATATGGCTACACCTTC; CDR3: CATSDSYGYTF
size: few; D: TRBD2; V: TRBV9; J: TRBJ2-1; DNA: TGTGCCAGCAGCTTACTCCCCGATAAGGTTCGGGGGGCCTACAATGAGCAGTTCTTC; CDR3: CASSLLPDKVRGAYNEQFF
size: few; D: NA; V: TRBV6-1; J: TRBJ2-5; DNA: TGTGCCAGCAGGCCGGGGAGGGAGACCCAGTACTTC; CDR3: CASRPGRETQYF
size: few; D: NA; V: TRBV7-2; J: TRBJ2-7; DNA: TGTGCCAGCAGCTTAGGGCTAGAGGGGCGCTACGAGCAGTACTTC; CDR3: CASSLGLEGRYEQYF